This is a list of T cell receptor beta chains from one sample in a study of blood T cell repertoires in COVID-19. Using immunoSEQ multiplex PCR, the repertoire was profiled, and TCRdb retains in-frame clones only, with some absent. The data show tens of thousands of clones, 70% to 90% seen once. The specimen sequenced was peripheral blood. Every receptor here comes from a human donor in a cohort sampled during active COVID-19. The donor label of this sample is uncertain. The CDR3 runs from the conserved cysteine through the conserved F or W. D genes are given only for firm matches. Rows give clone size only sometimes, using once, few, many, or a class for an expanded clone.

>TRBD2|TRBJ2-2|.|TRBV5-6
TGTGCCAGCAGCTTGAACGGGAGGGCCACCGGGGAGCTGTTTTTT
CASSLNGRATGELFF
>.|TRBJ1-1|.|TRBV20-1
TGCAGTGCTAGCAGGGTCCCTGAAGCTTTCTTT
CSASRVPEAFF
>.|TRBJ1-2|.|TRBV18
TGTGCCAGCTCACCATCCTCCCCCCCTGATAGTGGCTACACCTTC
CASSPSSPPDSGYTF
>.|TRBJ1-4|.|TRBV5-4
TGTGCCAGCAGCGGGGGGGAAGGGGATAACGAAAAACTGTTTTTT
CASSGGEGDNEKLFF
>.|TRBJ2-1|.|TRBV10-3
TGTGCCATCAGTGCCGTAGACTCCTACAATGAGCAGTTCTTC
CAISAVDSYNEQFF
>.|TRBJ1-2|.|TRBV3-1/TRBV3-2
TGTGCCAGCAGCCAACAGGGGTTAGCTAACTATGGCTACACCTTC
CASSQQGLANYGYTF
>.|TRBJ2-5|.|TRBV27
TGTGCCAGCAGTTTATTGGGGGGAGTTAGGGAGACCCAGTACTTC
CASSLLGGVRETQYF
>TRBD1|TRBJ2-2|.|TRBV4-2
TGTGCCAGCAGCCCGGGACAGGGGGCGGAAGGTACCGGGGAGCTGTTTTTT
CASSPGQGAEGTGELFF
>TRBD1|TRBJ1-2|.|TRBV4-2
TGTGCCAGCAGCCAAGAGTGGACAGGGGGCAGCTATGGCTACACCTTC
CASSQEWTGGSYGYTF
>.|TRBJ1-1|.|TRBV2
TGTGCCAGCAGAAAACAAGAAATGAACACTGAAGCTTTCTTT
CASRKQEMNTEAFF
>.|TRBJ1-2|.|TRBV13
TGTGCCAGCAGCTCGGACCAGGGTTTCGATGGCTACACCTTC
CASSSDQGFDGYTF
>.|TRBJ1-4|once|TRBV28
TGTGCCAGCAGGCACAGGGAGGGGGTTGAAAAACTGTTTTTT
CASRHREGVEKLFF
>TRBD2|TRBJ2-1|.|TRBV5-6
TGTGCCAGCAGCTGGACTAGGACTAGCGGGGGAGACAATGAGCAGTTCTTC
CASSWTRTSGGDNEQFF
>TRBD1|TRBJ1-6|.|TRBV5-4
TGTGCCAGCAGCTTCTATAACAGGGGGGAATCACCCCTCCACTTT
CASSFYNRGESPLHF
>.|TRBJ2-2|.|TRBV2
TGTGCCAGCAGGGCCAGCGGAGCGAGTACCGGGGAGCTGTTTTTT
CASRASGASTGELFF
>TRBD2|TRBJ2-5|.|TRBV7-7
TGTGCCAGCAGCCCTAAGGGACTAGCGGGAGTGGAGACCCAGTACTTC
CASSPKGLAGVETQYF
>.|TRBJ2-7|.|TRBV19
TGTGCCAGTAGTATGGGATACGGGGACGAGCAGTACTTC
CASSMGYGDEQYF
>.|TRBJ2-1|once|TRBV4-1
TGCGCCAGCAGCCAGGGGAGACGTCTTACCTACAATGAGCAGTTCTTC
CASSQGRRLTYNEQFF
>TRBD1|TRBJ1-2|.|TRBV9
TGTGCCAGCAGCGTAGGCCCGGGACAGGGGTACGGCTACACCTTC
CASSVGPGQGYGYTF
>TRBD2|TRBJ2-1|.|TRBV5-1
TGCGCCAGCAGCCCCGGGACTAGCCGCGTCTATGAGCAGTTCTTC
CASSPGTSRVYEQFF
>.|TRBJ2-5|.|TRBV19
TGTGCCAGTAGTCCCAGGACTCAAGAGACCCAGTACTTC
CASSPRTQETQYF
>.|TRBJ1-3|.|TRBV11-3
TGTGCCAGCAGCCTCGGGGAGGGCTCTGGAAACACCATATATTTT
CASSLGEGSGNTIYF
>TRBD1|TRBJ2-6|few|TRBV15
TGTGCCACCAGCAGTCGTAGACAGGGGCACTCTGGGGCCAACGTCCTGACTTTC
CATSSRRQGHSGANVLTF
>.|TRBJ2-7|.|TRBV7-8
TGTGCCAGCAGCTTACGACCTTCCGGAGGGCATTTCACTTACGAGCAGTACTTC
CASSLRPSGGHFTYEQYF
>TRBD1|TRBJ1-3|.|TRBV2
TGTGCCAGCAGTGGTAGACAGGGCCTCTTCTCTGGAAACACCATATATTTT
CASSGRQGLFSGNTIYF
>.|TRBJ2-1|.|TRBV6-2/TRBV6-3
TGTGCCAGCAGTTACCTTCCGGGAGAGACCTACAATGAGCAGTTCTTC
CASSYLPGETYNEQFF
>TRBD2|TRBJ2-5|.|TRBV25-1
TGTGCCAGCAGTGAATATTTGGCAGGGAGGGCCCAGTACTTC
CASSEYLAGRAQYF
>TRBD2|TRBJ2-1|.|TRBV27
TGTGCCAGCAGTTTTGTAGCGGGGAGCTACAATGAGCAGTTCTTC
CASSFVAGSYNEQFF
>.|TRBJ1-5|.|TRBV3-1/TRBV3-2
TGTGCCAGCAGCCACGTTATCGGCGGTCCCCAGCATTTT
CASSHVIGGPQHF
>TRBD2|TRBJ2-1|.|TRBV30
TGTGCCTGGAGGGCGGGAGTTGGGTACAATGAGCAGTTCTTC
CAWRAGVGYNEQFF
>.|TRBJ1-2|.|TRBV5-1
TGCGCCAGCAGCCCCCAGTTCCGTACTAACTATGGCTACACCTTC
CASSPQFRTNYGYTF
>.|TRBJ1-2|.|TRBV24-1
TGTGCCACCAGTGATTCAGGGCTCTATGGCTACACCTTC
CATSDSGLYGYTF
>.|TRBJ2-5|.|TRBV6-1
TGTGCCAGCAGTGAAGTTGGGGGGAGAGGAGAGACCCAGTACTTC
CASSEVGGRGETQYF
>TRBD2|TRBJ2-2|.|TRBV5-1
TGCGCCAGCAGCCCCGGACTAGCGGGATACACCGGGGAGCTGTTTTTT
CASSPGLAGYTGELFF
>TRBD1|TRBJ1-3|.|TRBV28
TGTGCCAGCAGTTTAACCCAGGGGGCTACGGGAAACACCATATATTTT
CASSLTQGATGNTIYF
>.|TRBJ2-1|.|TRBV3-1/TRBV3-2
TGTGCCAGCAGCCAAGATTTGGGGGCTGGCAATGAGCAGTTCTTC
CASSQDLGAGNEQFF
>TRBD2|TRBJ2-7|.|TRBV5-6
TGTGCCAGCAGCCCGGCGGGGGGTACCTACGAGCAGTACTTC
CASSPAGGTYEQYF
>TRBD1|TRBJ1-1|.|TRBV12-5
TGTGCTAGTGGTTTGGGACAGGGAATGAACACTGAAGCTTTCTTT
CASGLGQGMNTEAFF
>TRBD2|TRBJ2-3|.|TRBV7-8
TGTGCCAGCAGCATGGGACTAGCGGGAGGTACAGATACGCAGTATTTT
CASSMGLAGGTDTQYF
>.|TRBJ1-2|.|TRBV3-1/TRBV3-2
TGTGCCAGCAGCCAAGGAGGCAACTATGGCTACACCTTC
CASSQGGNYGYTF
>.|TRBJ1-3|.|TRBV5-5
TGTGCCAGCAGCTGGGGGGTAAATCACGGAAACACCATATATTTT
CASSWGVNHGNTIYF
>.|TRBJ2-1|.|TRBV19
TGTGCCAGTAGCAATCAGGGGTGGGATGAGCAGTTCTTC
CASSNQGWDEQFF
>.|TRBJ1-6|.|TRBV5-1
TGCGCCAGCAGCATCTCAGGGGTAGATTCACCCCTCCACTTT
CASSISGVDSPLHF
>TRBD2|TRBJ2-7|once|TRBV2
TGTGCCAGCAGTGGAAATCGGGAGGGCAACGAGCAGTACTTC
CASSGNREGNEQYF
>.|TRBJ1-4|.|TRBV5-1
TGCGCCAGCAGCTTGTCGGGGATGGGTGAAAAACTGTTTTTT
CASSLSGMGEKLFF
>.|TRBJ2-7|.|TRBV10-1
TGCGCCAGCAGTGACCGACAATACGAGCAGTACTTC
CASSDRQYEQYF
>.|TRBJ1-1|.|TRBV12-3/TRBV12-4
TGTGCCAGCAGTTCGGAAGGGGGCACTGAAGCTTTCTTT
CASSSEGGTEAFF
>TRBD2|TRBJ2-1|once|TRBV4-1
TGCGCCAGCGGAAAAACTAGCGGGAGGAACAACAATGAGCAGTTCTTC
CASGKTSGRNNNEQFF
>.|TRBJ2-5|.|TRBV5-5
TGTGCCAGCAGCTTGGCCCGTGGACTGCAGGGGTCAGAGACCCAGTACTTC
CASSLARGLQGSETQYF
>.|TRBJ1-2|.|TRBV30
TGTGCCTGGGGACCCGCGGGGCCCTATGGCTACACCTTC
CAWGPAGPYGYTF
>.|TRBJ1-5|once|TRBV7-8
TGTGCCAGCAGCTTATTCAGGGATCAGCCCCAGCATTTT
CASSLFRDQPQHF
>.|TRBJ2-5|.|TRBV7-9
TGTGCCAGCAGCTCCGGGATACACAGCCAAGAGACCCAGTACTTC
CASSSGIHSQETQYF
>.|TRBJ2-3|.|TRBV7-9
TGTGCCAGCAACGGCGGGACTAGCACAGATACGCAGTATTTT
CASNGGTSTDTQYF
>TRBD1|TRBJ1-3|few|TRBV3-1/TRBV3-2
TGTGCCAGCAGCAATCTCGGGACAGGGGGAAACACCATATATTTT
CASSNLGTGGNTIYF
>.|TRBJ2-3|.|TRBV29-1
TGCAGCGTTGTTGTATTCGGGAATACGCAGTATTTT
CSVVVFGNTQYF
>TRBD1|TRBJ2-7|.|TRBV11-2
TGTGCCAGCAGTCAGACAGGGACCTACGAGCAGTACTTC
CASSQTGTYEQYF
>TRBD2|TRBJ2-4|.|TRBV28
TGTGCCAGCAGCCCCGGCCTAGCGGGTTTCGTTCTAGCCAAAAACATTCAGTACTTC
CASSPGLAGFVLAKNIQYF
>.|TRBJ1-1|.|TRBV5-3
TGTGCCAGAAGCTGCGGGGTAGGCACTGAAGCTTTCTTT
CARSCGVGTEAFF
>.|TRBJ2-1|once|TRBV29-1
TGCAGCGCCCTTCCGAGCTCCTACAATGAGCAGTTCTTC
CSALPSSYNEQFF